This TCR beta chain was documented in a study of cytomegalovirus exposure and HLA in healthy donors (dated by TCRdb to about 2017). General notes on the study: In an earlier analysis of approximately 500 of the donors, 276 Gb of sequence data and 120 million or so unique TCR beta sequences from some 170 million T cells were reported. An early release covering 550 to 700 HLA-typed donors comprised 300 to 350 gigabases of sequencing data and 65 million to 100 million unique TCR sequences. Of the 300 to 500 genotyped donors, 81% were placed in the genetic ancestry cluster associated with self-reported Caucasian donors. The study aimed to test whether cataloging public T cell receptors could reveal signatures of past pathogen exposure. The study profiled the T cell repertoires of 500 to 800 subjects by immunosequencing and related them to cytomegalovirus serostatus. A separate validation cohort of 90 to 150 different subjects was used in addition to the approximately 700-subject first cohort. To predict cytomegalovirus infection status, the study brought together high-throughput TCR immunosequencing, statistical association of individual TCRs with disease status, and machine learning. In a later analysis, previously published TCR beta repertoires from several hundred donors were re-analyzed and high-resolution HLA genotyping was added so that TCR occurrence patterns could be studied. Rather than drawing on any new phenotypic data, the later analysis identified candidate immune exposures from TCR beta sequences and the way those sequences occurred across donors. An earlier analysis of nearly 600 of the donors applied high-throughput TCR beta sequencing to assess whether each TCR beta V gene segment acted as functional or pseudogenic. Donor age, sex, ethnicity and CMV serostatus were compiled together with the repertoire data. Genome-wide SNP genotypes for about 55% of the roughly 670 donors were used in a later genetic analysis, which treated that subset as a discovery cohort. Every discovery cohort repertoire had been produced on one sequencing platform. HLA typing included class I and class II loci at four-digit resolution. Typing coverage differed by locus: A, B, C, DRB1 and DQB1 were typed in roughly 620-640 donors, DQA1 in about 560, DPA1 in 600 to 610, and DPB1 in just under 490. Roughly five DR-DQ haplotypes were treated as single units for association and clustering because of strong linkage in the cohort. Among roughly 400 genotyped donors of the cohort, an average of around 220,000 unique TCR beta nucleotide sequences was sequenced per donor, of which 15% to 20% were non-productive. Broad study findings and their caveats: An earlier analysis of some 590 of the donors showed that most TCR beta V segments appeared in productive rearrangements either about 87% or about 30% of the time, which broadly matched IMGT annotations. Several of the top co-occurrence clusters appeared to be linked to parvovirus B19, influenza, CMV and Epstein-Barr virus, according to a later analysis. In both the original and validation cohorts, the classifier was reported to diagnose cytomegalovirus status with high specificity and sensitivity. According to a later genetic analysis, donors in an Asian-associated ancestry cluster had fewer N-insertions in productive TCRs than the approximately 610-donor mean. Correlated functional status among segregating V segments might be attributable to linkage disequilibrium, but an unknown experimental factor could not be ruled out. In this cohort, only TCR beta chains were sequenced, and detectable features were limited by the absence of alpha or paired-chain data. A total of 164 TCR beta chains were listed by the study as associated with cytomegalovirus. Strong co-occurrence of HLA alleles, especially DR and DQ, made assigning TCR associations to individual alleles difficult. Because HLA typing was unavailable for some donors at each locus, only the typed subset was used in association tests. Compared with equally common non-associated chains, HLA-associated TCR beta chains in a later analysis were more clonally expanded and had lower generation probabilities. The 87-base-pair reads could not distinguish some IMGT-functional V segments, including TRBV6-2 and TRBV6-3, so those segments were excluded. Most TCR sequences were observed very rarely across donors, whereas some public TCRs were present in many individuals. A cluster of highly shared sequence variants was judged likely to represent a technical artifact of the sequencing pipeline. A few of the identified cytomegalovirus-associated TCR beta chains were confirmed in vitro to be specific for cytomegalovirus antigens. A further reported finding was that TCR beta sequences accurately predicted the HLA-A and HLA-B alleles for most subjects in the first cohort. It was suggested by the authors that the approach could potentially be generalized to other disease states and immunological phenotypes. A later analysis found that most CMV-associated TCR beta chains appeared HLA-restricted, with HLA associations seemingly driven largely by CMV exposure. The presence/absence analyses assumed that sequencing depth was roughly uniform across donors, and that assumption may not be true. For the cohort, immune exposure information was limited to CMV serostatus. The earlier analysis of 587 of the donors excluded fewer than 20 rarely observed V segments, including chromosome 9 orphons, because counts were too low. At a false discovery rate of 0.05, a later analysis linked 16,000 or so TCR beta sequences to specific HLA alleles. According to a later analysis, TCR association rates differed among HLA loci, with DRB1 alleles showing the most associated TCRs and HLA-C alleles showing the fewest. An association between a missense DCLRE1C variant and V-gene and J-gene trimming of TCR beta chains was found in a later genetic analysis and replicated in an independent cohort.

On this clone itself: Its antigen is unknown. Base qualities are missing; no much larger clone stands one base away.

The cohort comprised 550 to 700 healthy bone marrow donors. Cohort members were all nominally healthy when sampled, although unrecorded immune exposures were likely present. The donor tested CMV seropositive and was one of the 289 seropositive cohort members. Each donor provided a peripheral blood sample, and peripheral blood mononuclear cells were used for TCR beta sequencing. Genomic DNA extraction from the blood cell samples was performed with the Qiagen DNeasy Blood Extraction Kit. The library was prepared using the immunoSEQ multiplex PCR assay. The multiplex PCR relied on a mix of 60 forward primers for TCR Vbeta segments and 13 reverse primers for TCR Jbeta segments. Amplification of the CDR3 region of rearranged TCR beta genes was performed with a multiplex PCR assay on genomic DNA. On the Illumina HiSeq System, the amplified TCR beta libraries were sequenced as 87-base-pair reads. The study's processing was this. In a later analysis, some 80 million unique TCR beta chains were counted across the 650 to 700 repertoires, and about 9.9 million of these chains were shared by at least two donors. Raw reads were error-corrected and collapsed into unique sequences by a nearest-neighbor algorithm in which closely related sequences were merged to remove PCR and sequencing errors. To assign V, D and J gene segments, CDR3 sequences were aligned to IMGT reference sequences. For a sequence to be retained, a match of at least six nucleotides to both a V gene segment and a J gene segment was required. Rearrangements were classified as productive when the CDR3 lacked stop codons and remained in frame with V and J, and all other rearrangements were classified as non-productive. CDR3 was defined by IMGT convention, running from the second conserved V-encoded cysteine to the conserved J-encoded phenylalanine. The earlier analysis of approximately 500 of the donors excluded sequences that lacked an unambiguous match to a single V gene segment. An earlier analysis of around 600 of the donors classified V segments as functional when productive rearrangements were above 56.7% and as segregating when the standard deviation between donors was above 5%. A statistical classification framework was built to diagnose cytomegalovirus status from the catalog of TCR beta chain sequences. In a later analysis, TCR nucleotide sequences were compared against IMGT/GENE-DB human TR gene sequences so that V and J genes could be assigned. A later analysis assigned CDR3 sequences and most-parsimonious VDJ recombination scenarios with the TCRdist pipeline. In a later analysis, every TCR beta chain was defined by the combination of its CDR3 amino acid sequence and its V-gene family, and reads without a unique V-gene family were dropped. To address suspected cross-contamination and a sequencing artifact, a later analysis removed 592 highly shared, low-generation-probability nucleotide sequences. In a later analysis, a clonal expansion index was calculated for each public chain from normalized within-repertoire ranks of inferred template counts. A later analysis computed generation probabilities with a VDJ recombination model fitted to out-of-frame rearrangements, and checked the results against IGoR. A later analysis scored TCR-TCR, TCR-HLA and TCR-CMV co-occurrence with hypergeometric tests, applying a repertoire-size bias correction to TCR pairs. A later analysis estimated false discovery rates by permuting HLA or CMV assignments 20 times. In a later analysis, co-occurring TCRs were grouped with DBSCAN, and TCRdist sequence similarity was added when clustering was performed within HLA-allele-positive subsets. Repertoires with fewer than 30,000 or more than 120,000 public chains, plus five repertoires with anomalous nucleotide sharing, were excluded from co-occurrence clustering. The clones in this table, taken by TCRdb from immuneACCESS, are in-frame only. Not every clone is retained; where verified, under half of the shortfall comes from an unresolved V gene, and the cause of the rest is unknown. V, J and clone size derive from that table, while D and trimming were established from the DNA sequence. The sample has 100,000 to 150,000 clones on record, around four fifths of them singletons. The top ten hold about 3.7% of the sample.

V is clipped by 6 bases and J by 9 bases, and the sequence between their germline boundaries is 18 bases long. In the germline V gene, CDR1 corresponds to SQVTM and CDR2 to ANQGSEA. Its CDR3 holds 13 amino acids, cysteine through phenylalanine. The only DNA kept is the CDR3, 39 bases in frame from the first base. The sample taken for sequencing was PBMCs. The sequence was obtained from a woman between 35 and 50 years old in good health and CMV-seropositive. The chain is encoded by TRBV29-1 joined to TRBJ2-1, with a weak D call of TRBD1 (6 bases match). The CDR3 has the sequence CSVHRQTGSEQFF. The nucleotides are TGCAGCGTGCATCGTCAAACAGGGAGTGAGCAGTTCTTC.